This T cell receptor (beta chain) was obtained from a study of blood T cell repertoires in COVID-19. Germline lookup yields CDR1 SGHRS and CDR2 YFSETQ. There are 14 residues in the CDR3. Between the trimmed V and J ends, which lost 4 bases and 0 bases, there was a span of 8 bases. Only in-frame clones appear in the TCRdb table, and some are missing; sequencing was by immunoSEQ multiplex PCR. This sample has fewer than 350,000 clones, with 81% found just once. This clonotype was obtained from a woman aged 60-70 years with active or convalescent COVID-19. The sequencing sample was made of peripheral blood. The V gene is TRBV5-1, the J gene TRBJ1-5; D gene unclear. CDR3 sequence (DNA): TGCGCCAGCAGCGCCGGGAATAGCAATCAGCCCCAGCATTTT. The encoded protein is CASSAGNSNQPQHF.